This T cell receptor beta chain comes out of a study of persistence of HIV-infected CD4 T cells. Sequencing used immunoSEQ version 4 in survey mode. Template was genomic DNA at 7.5 to 10 ng/uL, with up to 1 ug used per sample. Data came from immunoSEQ multiplex PCR; TCRdb stores just in-frame clones and leaves some out. The sample records 25,000 to 35,000 clones, roughly 86% being singletons. Lysates of CMV-infected fibroblasts at around 10 ug/mL stimulated these cells. CD40L/CD69 double-negative CD45RO-high memory CD4+ T cells were collected. Germline V gene sequence: CDR1 LGHNA, CDR2 YNFKEQ. The CDR3 runs to 17 residues. V was pared by 3 bases and J by 0 bases, with 4 bases of the junction left unmatched. Findings of the study overall: CMV- and Gag-responding cells had lower TCRbeta richness than CD3/CD28-responding cells.

As for this clone: Its antigen is unidentified.

Sample: CD4+ T cells sorted from PBMCs after approximately 19-hour stimulation, taken from a patient who received antiretroviral therapy. The TCR originated in an adult man with HIV who was CMV-seropositive. The V gene is TRBV4-2, the J gene TRBJ2-3, with 12 positions matching TRBD2. The CDR3 nucleotides are TGTGCCAGCAGCCAGAGACTAGCGGGGGCAAGCACAGATACGCAGTATTTT. Its protein is CASSQRLAGASTDTQYF.